Listed below are T cell receptor beta chains from one sample, sequenced in a study of sequential checkpoint blockade in melanoma. Sequenced by immunoSEQ multiplex PCR; TCRdb stores in-frame clones only, minus some. The sample lists more than 10,000 clones; around 79% were seen once. Sequenced material: CD8+ T cells sorted from blood (inferred from file names), taken from a patient given nivolumab and ipilimumab in sequence. All receptors come from a human donor with melanoma. The CDR3 runs from the conserved cysteine through the conserved F or W. The D gene is left open where the match is weak. Expanded clones are given a class, and other clones once, few, many or no size at all.

TRBV5-1,few,TRBJ2-5,.,TGCGCCAGCAGCATCGACCAAGAGACCCAGTACTTC,CASSIDQETQYF
TRBV28,.,TRBJ2-7,.,TGTGCCAGCAGTCCACTGCAGGGTCCCGAGCAGTACTTC,CASSPLQGPEQYF
TRBV9,.,TRBJ2-1,TRBD2,TGTGCCAGCAGCGTAAGCGGGGCTTCCTACAATGAGCAGTTCTTC,CASSVSGASYNEQFF
TRBV5-4,.,TRBJ2-3,.,TGTGCCAGCAGCCCGTTCGGAGGTATGCATACGCAGTATTTT,CASSPFGGMHTQYF
TRBV19,.,TRBJ1-2,.,TGTGCCAGTAGTTTCTCTGGCCTCGATGGCTACACCTTC,CASSFSGLDGYTF
TRBV9,.,TRBJ2-1,TRBD2,TGTGCCAGCAGCGGCGGGAGCCAAAGGCATGAGCAGTTCTTC,CASSGGSQRHEQFF
TRBV27,.,TRBJ2-1,TRBD1,TGTGCCAGCAGTTCCGCTATATTGGGCGACGGGACAGCCTACAATGAGCAGTTCTTC,CASSSAILGDGTAYNEQFF
TRBV25-1,.,TRBJ2-7,.,TGTGCCAGCAGTGAATCGGCCTACGAGCAGTACTTC,CASSESAYEQYF
TRBV2,once,TRBJ2-7,TRBD1,TGTGCCAGCAGTGCGGGACAGGGACGTACCTACGAGCAGTACTTC,CASSAGQGRTYEQYF
TRBV27,few,TRBJ2-5,.,TGTGCCAGCAGTTTATCCAGGTACCAAGAGACCCAGTACTTC,CASSLSRYQETQYF
TRBV19,.,TRBJ2-7,TRBD1,TGTGCCAGTAGTATAGGAACGGGACAGTTCAACGAGCAGTACTTC,CASSIGTGQFNEQYF
TRBV27,large,TRBJ2-7,.,TGTGCCAGCAGTTTATCAGGGACTCACTCCTACGAGCAGTACTTC,CASSLSGTHSYEQYF
TRBV27,.,TRBJ2-1,.,TGTGCCAGCAGTTATCAGGGTAGAAATGAGCAGTTCTTC,CASSYQGRNEQFF
TRBV25-1,.,TRBJ2-5,.,TGTGCCAGCAGTAAGGCAGGGGATCAGACCCAGTACTTC,CASSKAGDQTQYF
TRBV4-1,.,TRBJ2-3,.,TGCGCCAGCAGCCCGCCCCCCTACGAGGAGCAGTATTTT,CASSPPPYEEQYF
TRBV9,.,TRBJ2-7,TRBD1,TGTGCTAGCAGCGTAGAAGGGGGCGGGCCTCTCTACGAGCAGTACTTC,CASSVEGGGPLYEQYF
TRBV6-5,.,TRBJ2-1,.,TGTGCCAGCAGTTATCCACCGGGACAAGGACACAATGAGCAGTTCTTC,CASSYPPGQGHNEQFF
TRBV4-3,.,TRBJ2-7,.,TGCGCCAGCAGCCAAGATGGGCGGGGCTCCTACGAGCAGTACTTC,CASSQDGRGSYEQYF
TRBV19,once,TRBJ2-1,TRBD2,TGTGCCAGTAGTAAATCCTCGCTAGCGGGAGGCTTCAATGAGCAGTTCTTC,CASSKSSLAGGFNEQFF
TRBV11-3,.,TRBJ2-7,TRBD1,TGTGCCAGCAGCAAACGGGACAGGCACAACGAGCAGTACTTC,CASSKRDRHNEQYF
TRBV7-8,.,TRBJ2-7,.,TGTGCCAGCAGCTTGACAGGCGAGCAGTACTTC,CASSLTGEQYF
TRBV27,.,TRBJ1-6,TRBD1,TGTGCCAGCTCAGGGGCCGGGACAGATAATTCACCCCTCCACTTT,CASSGAGTDNSPLHF